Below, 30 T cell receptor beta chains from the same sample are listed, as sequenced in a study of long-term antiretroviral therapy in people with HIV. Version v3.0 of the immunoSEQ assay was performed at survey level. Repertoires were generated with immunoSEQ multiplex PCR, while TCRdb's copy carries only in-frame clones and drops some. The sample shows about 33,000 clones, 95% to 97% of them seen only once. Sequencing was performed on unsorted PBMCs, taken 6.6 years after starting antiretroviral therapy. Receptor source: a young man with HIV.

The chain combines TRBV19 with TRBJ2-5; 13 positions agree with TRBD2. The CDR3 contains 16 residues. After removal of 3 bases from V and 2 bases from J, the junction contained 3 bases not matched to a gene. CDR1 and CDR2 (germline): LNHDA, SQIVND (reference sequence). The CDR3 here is CASSMRTSGGQETQYF. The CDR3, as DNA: TGTGCCAGTAGTATGAGGACTAGCGGGGGACAAGAGACCCAGTACTTC.

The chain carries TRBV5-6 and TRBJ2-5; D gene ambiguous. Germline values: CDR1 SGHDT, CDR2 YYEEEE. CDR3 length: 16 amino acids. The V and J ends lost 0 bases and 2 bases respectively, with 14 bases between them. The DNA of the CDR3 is TGTGCCAGCAGCTTGGTGACTTTTGGTATACAAGAGACCCAGTACTTC. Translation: CASSLVTFGIQETQYF.

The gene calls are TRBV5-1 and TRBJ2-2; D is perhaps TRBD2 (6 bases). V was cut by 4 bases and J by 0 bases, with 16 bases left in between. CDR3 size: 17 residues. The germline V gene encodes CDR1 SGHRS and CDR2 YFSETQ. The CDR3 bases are TGCGCCAGCAGCCCGGGACTCCCCTACGCGAACACCGGGGAGCTGTTTTTT. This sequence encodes CASSPGLPYANTGELFF. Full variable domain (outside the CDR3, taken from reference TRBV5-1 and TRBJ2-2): KAGVTQTPRYLIKTRGQQVTLSCSPISGHRSVSWYQQTPGQGLQFLFEYFSETQRNKGNFPGRFSGRQFSNSRSEMNVSTLELGDSALYLCASSPGLPYANTGELFFGEGSRLTVL.

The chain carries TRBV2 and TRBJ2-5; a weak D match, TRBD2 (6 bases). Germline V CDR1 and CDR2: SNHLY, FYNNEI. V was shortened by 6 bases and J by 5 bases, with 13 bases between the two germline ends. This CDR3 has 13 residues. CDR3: CASSMGLEETQYF. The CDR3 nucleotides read TGTGCCAGCAGCATGGGACTGGAGGAGACCCAGTACTTC.

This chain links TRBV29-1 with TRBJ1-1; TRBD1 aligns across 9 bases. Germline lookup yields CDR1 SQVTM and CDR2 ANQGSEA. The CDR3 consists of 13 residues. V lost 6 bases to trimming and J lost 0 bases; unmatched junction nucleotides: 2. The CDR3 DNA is TGCAGCGTGGACAGGGGAATGAACACTGAAGCTTTCTTT. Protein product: CSVDRGMNTEAFF.

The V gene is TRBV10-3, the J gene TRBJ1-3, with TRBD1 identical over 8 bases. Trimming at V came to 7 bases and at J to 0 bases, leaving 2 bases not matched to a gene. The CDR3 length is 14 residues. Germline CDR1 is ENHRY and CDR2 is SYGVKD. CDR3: CAITDRGSGNTIYF. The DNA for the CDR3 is TGTGCCATCACAGACAGGGGCTCTGGAAACACCATATATTTT.

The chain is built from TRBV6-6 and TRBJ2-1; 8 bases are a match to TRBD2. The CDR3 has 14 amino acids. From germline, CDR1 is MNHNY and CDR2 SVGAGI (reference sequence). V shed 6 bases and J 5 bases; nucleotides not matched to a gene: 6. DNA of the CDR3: TGTGCCAGCAGGCGCAGCGGGAGTAACAATGAGCAGTTCTTC. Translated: CASRRSGSNNEQFF.

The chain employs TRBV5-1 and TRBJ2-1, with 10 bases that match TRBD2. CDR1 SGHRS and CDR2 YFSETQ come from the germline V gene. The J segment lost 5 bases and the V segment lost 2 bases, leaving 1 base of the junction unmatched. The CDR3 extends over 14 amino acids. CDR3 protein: CASSFSGRDNEQFF. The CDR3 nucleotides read TGCGCCAGCAGCTTCAGCGGGAGGGACAATGAGCAGTTCTTC.

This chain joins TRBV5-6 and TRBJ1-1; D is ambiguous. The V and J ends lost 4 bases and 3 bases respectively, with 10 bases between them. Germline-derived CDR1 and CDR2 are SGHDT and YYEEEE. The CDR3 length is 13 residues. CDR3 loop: CASSVTDDTEAFF. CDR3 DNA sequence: TGTGCCAGCAGCGTAACAGACGACACTGAAGCTTTCTTT.

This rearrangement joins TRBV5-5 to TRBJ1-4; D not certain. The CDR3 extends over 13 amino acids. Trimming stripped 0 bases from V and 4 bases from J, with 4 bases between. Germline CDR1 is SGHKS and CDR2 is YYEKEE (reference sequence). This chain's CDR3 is CASSLVINEKLFF. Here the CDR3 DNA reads TGTGCCAGCAGCTTGGTCATTAATGAAAAACTGTTTTTT.

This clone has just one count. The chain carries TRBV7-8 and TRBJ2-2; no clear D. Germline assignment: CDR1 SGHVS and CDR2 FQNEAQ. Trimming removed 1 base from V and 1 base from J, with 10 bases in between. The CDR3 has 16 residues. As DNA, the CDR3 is TGTGCCAGCAGCTTAGGTCGGGTGCTGAACACCGGGGAGCTGTTTTTT. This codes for CASSLGRVLNTGELFF. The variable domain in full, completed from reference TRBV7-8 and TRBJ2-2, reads GAGVSQSPRYKVAKRGQDVALRCDPISGHVSLFWYQQALGQGPEFLTYFQNEAQLDKSGLPSDRFFAERPEGSVSTLKIQRTQQEDSAVYLCASSLGRVLNTGELFFGEGSRLTVL.

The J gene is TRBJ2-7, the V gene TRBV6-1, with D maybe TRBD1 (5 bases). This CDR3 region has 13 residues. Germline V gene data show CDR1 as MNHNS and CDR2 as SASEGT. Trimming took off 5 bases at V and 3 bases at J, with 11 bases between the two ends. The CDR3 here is CASSLTDLYEQYF. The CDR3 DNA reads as TGTGCCAGCAGTCTGACAGACCTCTACGAGCAGTACTTC.

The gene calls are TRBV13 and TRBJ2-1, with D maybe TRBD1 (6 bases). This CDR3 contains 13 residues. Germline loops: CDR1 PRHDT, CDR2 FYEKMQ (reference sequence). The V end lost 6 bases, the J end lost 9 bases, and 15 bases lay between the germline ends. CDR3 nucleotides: TGTGCCAGCAGTTGGGGGCAGCTAGGTGAGCAGTTCTTC. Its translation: CASSWGQLGEQFF. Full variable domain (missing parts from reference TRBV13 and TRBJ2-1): AAGVIQSPRHLIKEKRETATLKCYPIPRHDTVYWYQQGPGQDPQFLISFYEKMQSDKGSIPDRFSAQQFSDYHSELNMSSLELGDSALYFCASSWGQLGEQFFGPGTRLTVL.

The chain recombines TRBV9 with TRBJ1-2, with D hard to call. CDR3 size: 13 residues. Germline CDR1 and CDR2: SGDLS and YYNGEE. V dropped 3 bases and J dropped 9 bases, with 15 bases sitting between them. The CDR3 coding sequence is TGTGCCAGCAGCGACCCGGAACGCTGGCGCTACACCTTC. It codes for CASSDPERWRYTF.

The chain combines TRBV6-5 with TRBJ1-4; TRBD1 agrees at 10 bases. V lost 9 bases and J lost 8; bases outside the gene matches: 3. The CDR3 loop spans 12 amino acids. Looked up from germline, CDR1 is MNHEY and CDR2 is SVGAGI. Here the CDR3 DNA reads TGTGCCAGTGGACAGGGGGACGAAAAACTGTTTTTT. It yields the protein CASGQGDEKLFF.

The CDR3 here is CSVAGAYEQYF. DNA for the CDR3: TGCAGCGTTGCAGGGGCCTACGAGCAGTACTTC. The chain combines TRBV29-1 with TRBJ2-7; tentatively, D is TRBD1 (6 bases). With 4 bases removed from V and 2 bases from J, the gap between germline ends came to 6 bases. The CDR3 runs 11 residues. CDR1 is SQVTM, CDR2 ANQGSEA, per germline.

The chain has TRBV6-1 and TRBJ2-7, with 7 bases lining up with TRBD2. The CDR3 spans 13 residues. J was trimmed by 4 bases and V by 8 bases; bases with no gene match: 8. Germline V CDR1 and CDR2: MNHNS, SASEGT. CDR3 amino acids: CASASWGGYEQYF. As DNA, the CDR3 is TGTGCCAGCGCTAGTTGGGGGGGGTACGAGCAGTACTTC.

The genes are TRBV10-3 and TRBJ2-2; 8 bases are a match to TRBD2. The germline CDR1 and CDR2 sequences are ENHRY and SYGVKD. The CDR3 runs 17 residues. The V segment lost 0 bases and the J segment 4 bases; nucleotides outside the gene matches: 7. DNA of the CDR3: TGTGCCATCAGTGAGTCGCGGGCGGGAGGTGTCACCGGGGAGCTGTTTTTT. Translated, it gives CAISESRAGGVTGELFF.

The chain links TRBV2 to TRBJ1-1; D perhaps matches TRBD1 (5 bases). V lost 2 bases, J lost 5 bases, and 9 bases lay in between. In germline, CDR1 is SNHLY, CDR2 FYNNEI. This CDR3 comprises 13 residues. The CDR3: CASSEREGTEAFF. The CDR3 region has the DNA TGTGCCAGCAGTGAACGAGAGGGGACTGAAGCTTTCTTT.

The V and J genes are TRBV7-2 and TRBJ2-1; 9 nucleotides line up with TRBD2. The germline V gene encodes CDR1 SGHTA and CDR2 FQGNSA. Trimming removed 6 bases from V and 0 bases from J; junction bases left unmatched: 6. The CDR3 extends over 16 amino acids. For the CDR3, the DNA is TGTGCCAGCAGAACCCCTAGCGGGGACTCCTACAATGAGCAGTTCTTC. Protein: CASRTPSGDSYNEQFF.

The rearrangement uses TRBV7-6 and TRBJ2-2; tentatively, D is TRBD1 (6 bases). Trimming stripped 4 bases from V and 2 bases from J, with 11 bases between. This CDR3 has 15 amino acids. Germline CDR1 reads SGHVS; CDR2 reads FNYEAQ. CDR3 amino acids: CASSWGQGNTGELFF. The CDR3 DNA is TGTGCCAGCAGCTGGGGGCAGGGAAACACCGGGGAGCTGTTTTTT.

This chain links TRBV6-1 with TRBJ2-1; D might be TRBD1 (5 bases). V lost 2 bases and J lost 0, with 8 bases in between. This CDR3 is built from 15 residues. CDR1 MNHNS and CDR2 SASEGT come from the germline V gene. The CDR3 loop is CASSELTDSYNEQFF. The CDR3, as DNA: TGTGCCAGCAGTGAACTGACAGACTCCTACAATGAGCAGTTCTTC.

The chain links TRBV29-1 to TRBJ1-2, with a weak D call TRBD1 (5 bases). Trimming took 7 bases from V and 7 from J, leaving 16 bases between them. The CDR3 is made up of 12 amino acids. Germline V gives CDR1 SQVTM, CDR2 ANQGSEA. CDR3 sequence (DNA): TGCAGCGGGGGGGGAGGGTCTGGTGGCTACACCTTC. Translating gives CSGGGGSGGYTF.

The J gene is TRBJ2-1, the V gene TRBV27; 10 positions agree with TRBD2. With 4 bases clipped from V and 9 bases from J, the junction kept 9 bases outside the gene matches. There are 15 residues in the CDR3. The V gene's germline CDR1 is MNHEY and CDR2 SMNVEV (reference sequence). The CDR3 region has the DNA TGTGCCAGCAGTTCAGCGGGGGGGCCTTGGGGTGAGCAGTTCTTC. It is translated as CASSSAGGPWGEQFF.

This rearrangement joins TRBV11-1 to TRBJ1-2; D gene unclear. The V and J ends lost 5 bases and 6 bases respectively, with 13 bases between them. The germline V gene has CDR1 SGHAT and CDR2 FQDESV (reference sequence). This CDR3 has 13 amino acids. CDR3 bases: TGTGCCAGCAGCCCGCTTGCTGGGAATGGCTACACCTTC. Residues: CASSPLAGNGYTF.

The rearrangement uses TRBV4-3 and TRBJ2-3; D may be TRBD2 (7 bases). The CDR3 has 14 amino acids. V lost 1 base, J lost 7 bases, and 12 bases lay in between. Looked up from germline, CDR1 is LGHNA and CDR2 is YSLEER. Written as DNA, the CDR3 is TGCGCCAGCAGCCAAGCGGGGGGCGGAAATACGCAGTATTTT. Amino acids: CASSQAGGGNTQYF.

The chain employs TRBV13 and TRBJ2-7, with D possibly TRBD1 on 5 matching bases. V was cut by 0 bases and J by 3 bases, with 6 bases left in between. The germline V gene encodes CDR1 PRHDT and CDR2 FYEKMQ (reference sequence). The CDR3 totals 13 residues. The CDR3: CASSLGRDYEQYF. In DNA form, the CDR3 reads TGTGCCAGCAGCTTAGGCAGGGACTACGAGCAGTACTTC.

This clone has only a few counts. CDR3 nucleotide sequence: TGTGCCAGCAGTGGGGGTGGTCAGCCCCAGCATTTT. Its protein product is CASSGGGQPQHF. The chain recombines TRBV2 with TRBJ1-5; D unresolved. The ends were cut back, 4 bases at V and 6 bases at J, with 7 bases in the middle. This CDR3 has 12 residues. Germline CDR1 SNHLY, CDR2 FYNNEI.

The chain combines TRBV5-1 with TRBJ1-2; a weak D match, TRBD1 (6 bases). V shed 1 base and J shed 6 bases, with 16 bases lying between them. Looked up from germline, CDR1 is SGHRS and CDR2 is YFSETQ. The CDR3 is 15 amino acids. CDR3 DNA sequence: TGCGCCAGCAGCTTGTTACAGGGATATGAGAATGGCTACACCTTC. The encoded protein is CASSLLQGYENGYTF.

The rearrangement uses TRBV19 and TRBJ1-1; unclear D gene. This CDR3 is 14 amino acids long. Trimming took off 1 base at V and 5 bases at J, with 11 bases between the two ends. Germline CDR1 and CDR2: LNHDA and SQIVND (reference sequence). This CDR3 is CASSIGQVMTEAFF. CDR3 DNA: TGTGCCAGTAGTATAGGGCAGGTAATGACTGAAGCTTTCTTT.